This TCR beta chain was recorded in a study of T cell clonotyping in hematopoietic cell transplantation (dated by TCRdb to about 2021). Study-wide context: Recipient samples taken before transplant were obtained following cytoreduction. In the study, around 140 blood samples were gathered from roughly 40 consecutive transplant recipients and their related donors. Recruitment of patients was conducted between September 2015 and 2017, and follow-up was continued until September 2020 or death. Broad study findings and their caveats: Overlap with donor repertoires was found for only a small fraction of recipient repertoires, with over 97% found to appear de novo at the given depth. After transplant, TCR diversity in recipients dropped, and pathologically expanded clonotypes climbed progressively between day 30 and day 180. The sample size was limited, and CD4 and CD8 repertoire contributions could not be separated because cells were not sorted. Donor and pretransplant recipient Inverse Simpson Index values predicted broader posttransplant TCR repertoire diversity.

TCR beta CDR3 regions were amplified from genomic DNA with the immunoSEQ assay, a bias-controlled multiplex PCR using V- and J-specific primers. In a second PCR step, a proprietary barcode and Illumina adapter sequences were attached to the CDR3 amplicons. CDR3 libraries were sequenced on an Illumina MiSeq instrument. The paper's processing steps were these. immunoSEQ Analyzer 3.0 was used for export and quality control, with R Bioconductor and Immunarch used for downstream analyses. Only productive rearrangements in the normalized downsampled data set went into calculating the repertoire metrics. Pathologically expanded clonotypes were defined as those larger than 5 templates in the normalized cohort. The Inverse Simpson Index was used to measure repertoire diversity. To capture all clonotypes, CMV-specificity analyses were performed on the non-normalized data set. The source is immuneACCESS, and TCRdb retained only in-frame sequences with V and J called. Part of the clones is not carried over; for the studies checked, unresolved V genes explain less than half of this, and the remainder is unexplained. V and J calls and clone size are those listed in that table; D and trimming were worked out from the DNA. Counted in this sample were 45,000 or so clones; roughly 80% of them appeared once. The ten largest account for approximately 5.4% of the sample.

For this clone: Its antigen target is currently unknown. Base qualities were left out, and no much larger clone turns up one base away.

This specimen's time point label, per the study, means: recipient sample about 28 days before transplant, after cytoreduction. Blood from recipients was drawn about 28 days before transplant and again at days 30, 100 and 180 after transplant. Nuclei Lysis Solution was used to extract genomic DNA from fresh or cryopreserved unfractionated peripheral blood mononuclear cells. CDR1 and CDR2, looked up from the germline V gene (reference sequence), are SEHNR and FQNEAQ. Compared with germline, V lacks 5 bases and J lacks 5 bases; bases without a gene match: 9. The CDR3 contains 15 residues, cysteine and phenylalanine counted. Only CDR3 DNA remains: 45 bases, in frame from the first base.

This clonotype originated in a man in his sixties with myelodysplastic syndrome. Some clones in this sample may be carry-over from other donors' samples. Rearrangement joined TRBV7-9 to TRBJ2-3, with 8 bases in between that match TRBD2. The specimen comprised peripheral blood mononuclear cells, sampled before stem cell transplant. The CDR3 region: CASSRPGGRLDTQYF. The DNA sequence is as follows: TGTGCCAGCAGCCGACCGGGGGGGCGCTTAGATACGCAGTATTTT. The variable domain in full, with residues beyond the CDR3 obtained from the reference TRBV7-9 and TRBJ2-3 genes, is DTGVSQNPRHKITKRGQNVTFRCDPISEHNRLYWYRQTLGQGPEFLTYFQNEAQLEKSRLLSDRFSAERPKGSFSTLEIQRTEQGDSAMYLCASSRPGGRLDTQYFGPGTRLTVL.